In its sample, the clone carrying this T cell receptor beta chain was seen many times. The ends lost 6 bases at V and 7 bases at J; junction bases unmatched: 14. Germline-derived CDR1 and CDR2 are WNHNN and SYGVQD (reference sequence). The CDR3 totals 16 residues. There were TCR beta CDR3 regions amplified from RNA transcripts. The TCR CDR3 was amplified in a first-round RT-PCR using the HTBI primer set. TCRdb re-called the multiplex PCR reads with MiXCR, one entry per CDR3 protein. The sample records approximately 560,000 distinct CDR3 sequences, 46% being singletons. This entry is derived from a study of T cells in Graves' hyperthyroidism and ophthalmopathy. Patients aged 18 to 65 had newly diagnosed hyperthyroidism that had lasted under 2 months.

This TCR was recovered from a woman between 18 and 29 years old with Graves' hyperthyroidism. The chain uses TRBV10-1 and TRBJ1-3; TRBD1 aligns across 8 bases. Sequencing input: peripheral blood or thyroid tissue (not recorded which). This chain's CDR3 is CASSRQNWTGRNTIYF. The CDR3 nucleotides read TGCGCCAGCAGCCGCCAGAACTGGACAGGGCGGAACACCATATATTTT.